This T cell receptor (beta chain) was found in a study of T cell repertoires in cytomegalovirus infection. Study-level information: Indications came from public TCR beta signatures; they pointed to CMV infection and to a matching HLA type. Overall study findings and caveats: Summed public TCR beta family frequency identified CMV carriers bearing the relevant HLA. HLA-C-restricted TCR beta clonotypes specific for CMV led the ex vivo response.

TCRdb used MiXCR to reprocess the reads, holding one entry per CDR3 protein. The data hold some 450,000 distinct CDR3 sequences, with 30% to 40% observed a single time. Looked up from germline, CDR1 is KGHSH and CDR2 is LQKENI. CDR3 length equals 12 residues. As concerns this clonotype: Antigen unknown. One end of the junction is discordant with germline, which a read error may explain.

The chain uses TRBV18 and TRBJ2-7; tentatively, D is TRBD1 or TRBD2 (5 bases each). The clonotype originates from a human donor in good health (CMV status not recorded). Some clones in this sample may be carry-over from other donors' samples. The sample consisted of PBMCs. The CDR3: CASSGPTYEHDF. The CDR3 nucleotides read TGTGCCAGCTCGGGACCTACCTACGAGCATGACTTC.